This T cell receptor beta chain originates from a study of T cell repertoires in cytomegalovirus infection (dated by TCRdb to about 2019). In the study overall: Because public TCR beta signatures pointed to carriage of CMV infection together with the matching HLA type, the HLA type of each donor mattered for the analysis.

This clonotype has at least ten counts. The antigen it binds to is not known. Base quality data are lacking; no much larger clone is found one base away. What the research found in general, with its limitations: In both this cohort and an independent roughly 330-donor cohort, the cumulative frequency of public TCR beta family members distinguished carriers of CMV infection plus the relevant HLA type. The ex vivo response was dominated by HLA-C-restricted CMV-specific TCR beta clonotypes, which also provided the single most frequent clonotype in two of eight donors.

Instrument used: Illumina HiSeq 1500. The public reads were reprocessed in TCRdb via fastp at Q25 and MiXCR, keeping in-frame beta chains. Each entry merges the rows of one CDR3 protein and shows their most common DNA and genes. The sample table lists some 200,000 distinct CDR3 sequences, about a tenth of them with a count of one. The ten largest account for approximately 4.6% of the sample. A distance of 13 bases separates the germline ends of V and J, which lose 6 bases and 8 bases respectively. The CDR3 has 12 amino acids, counting the end cysteine and phenylalanine. Only CDR3 DNA remains: 36 bases, in frame from the first base. CDR1 and CDR2 are drawn from the germline V gene: SGHNT, YENEEA.

The receptor was isolated from a human donor in good health (CMV status not recorded). Some clones in this sample may be carry-over from other donors' samples. The sequence links TRBV11-3 to TRBJ1-1, with a tentative D gene TRBD1 over 5 matching bases. What was sequenced was PBMCs. CDR3 region: CASRSGGGEAFF. In nucleotides, the sequence is TGTGCCAGCAGAAGCGGTGGGGGGGAAGCTTTCTTT.